The present T cell receptor beta chain was sequenced within a study of regulatory T cells in long-lasting Graves disease. This clonotype showed up many times. Germline CDR1 SGHAT, CDR2 FQNNGV. The CDR3 runs 16 residues. Trimming took 5 bases from V and 0 from J, leaving 11 bases between them. Time point: newly diagnosed GD, antithyroid drugs for less than 3 months. Construction of the TCR library relied on RNA isolated from PBMCs. For TCR beta, libraries came from iRepertoire HTBI primers and Arm-PCR of CDR3 regions. TCRdb ran MiXCR on the multiplex PCR reads and lists one entry per CDR3 protein. The sample gives about 460,000 distinct CDR3 sequences, 11% to 15% of which show up once; approximately 17% is in the top ten. The same sample was also studied in work on T cells in Graves' hyperthyroidism and ophthalmopathy. From that study: Graves' hyperthyroidism was deemed stable absent ophthalmopathy progression within 18 months.

The sequencing here drew on peripheral blood mononuclear cells (PBMCs), taken at new diagnosis, from a patient treated with antithyroid drugs. The V and J genes are TRBV11-2 and TRBJ2-6, with D possibly being TRBD1 (5 bases). This TCR came from a woman between 50 and 59 years old with Graves disease. CDR3 in amino acids: CASSTDTYSGANVLTF. The CDR3 nucleotides are TGTGCCAGCAGCACGGACACCTACTCTGGGGCCAACGTCCTGACTTTC.